Following are 22 T cell receptor beta chains from one sample sequenced in a study of vaccination and CD4 T cells after COVID-19. These TCRs' antigens remain unknown. Treatment in this sample: approximately 10-day PBMC culture with coronavirus spike peptide pools or control peptides (ViraFEST assay). With the Oncomine TCR Beta short-read assay, DNA from cultured CD4+ T cells was sequenced. MiXCR, run by TCRdb on the PCR reads, gives a single entry per CDR3 protein. The data show some 8,100 distinct CDR3 sequences, about 46% seen once. The sequenced sample consisted of CD4+ T cells from blood, cultured in vitro. The receptors were sampled from a human donor who had recovered from COVID-19.

The V gene is TRBV6-1, the J gene TRBJ1-1; D call uncertain. Trimming left V 7 bases short and J 1 base short, with 13 bases between. Per the germline V gene, CDR1 is MNHNS and CDR2 is SASEGT. The CDR3 runs to 14 residues. CDR3 protein: CASTPRGENTEAFF. Here the CDR3 DNA reads TGTGCCAGCACCCCTCGCGGGGAGAACACTGAAGCTTTCTTT.

The chain combines TRBV7-9 with TRBJ2-5; 8 nucleotides align to TRBD2. Losses at the gene ends were 5 bases for V and 3 bases for J; bases not matched to a gene: 8. This CDR3 is built from 15 residues. Germline assignment: CDR1 SEHNR and CDR2 FQNEAQ (reference sequence). The DNA for the CDR3 is TGTGCCAGCAGCCCCCGGGGGGGGGACGAAGAGACCCAGTACTTC. This gives the protein CASSPRGGDEETQYF.

The chain recombines TRBV19 with TRBJ1-1; TRBD1 might be the D (6 bases). Germline V CDR1 and CDR2: LNHDA, SQIVND (reference sequence). The CDR3 has 16 residues. Between the trimmed V and J ends, which lost 4 bases and 6 bases, there was a span of 21 bases. CDR3 nucleotide sequence: TGTGCCAGTAGTAACCCGAGGGGGGCGTCCCTCGCTGAAGCTTTCTTT. It encodes CASSNPRGASLAEAFF.

This clonotype was counted a few times. The chain recombines TRBV20-1 with TRBJ1-1; unclear D gene. Germline V CDR1 and CDR2: DFQATT, SNEGSKA (reference sequence). The ends were cut back, 3 bases at V and 2 bases at J, with 10 bases in the middle. This CDR3 spans 13 amino acids. The CDR3 nucleotides are TGCAGTGCTAGTACGCAGCGCAACACTGAAGCTTTCTTT. Translation: CSASTQRNTEAFF.

There are a few counts of this clonotype. V and J are TRBV7-6 and TRBJ1-1; no clear D gene. Germline-derived CDR1 and CDR2 are SGHVS and FNYEAQ. V was shortened by 1 base and J by 4 bases, with 13 bases between the two germline ends. CDR3 size: 15 residues. The CDR3, as DNA: TGTGCCAGCAGCTTAGGCTCGCAAGGGTCCACTGAAGCTTTCTTT. Its protein product is CASSLGSQGSTEAFF.

The V and J genes are TRBV7-2 and TRBJ2-7; possibly TRBD1 for D (6 bases). From germline, CDR1 is SGHTA and CDR2 FQGNSA. V gave up 5 bases and J gave up 5 bases, with 16 bases separating them. CDR3 length equals 14 residues. The CDR3 bases are TGTGCCAGCAGCCCGCAACAGGGTACAAACGAGCAGTACTTC. Amino acid sequence: CASSPQQGTNEQYF.

The chain uses TRBV6-5 and TRBJ1-1; D ambiguous. With 2 bases removed from V and 6 bases from J, the gap between germline ends came to 22 bases. Germline CDR1 reads MNHEY; CDR2 reads SVGAGI. The CDR3 contains 17 residues. The CDR3 coding sequence is TGTGCCAGCAGTTACGGAAGTTTTTCCTCGAGTACAGCTGAAGCTTTCTTT. It codes for CASSYGSFSSSTAEAFF.

CDR3: CASSLQAGSYNEQFF. Here the CDR3 DNA reads TGTGCCAGCAGCTTACAGGCAGGTTCCTACAATGAGCAGTTCTTC. The V and J genes are TRBV7-2 and TRBJ2-1; D is undetermined. The ends were cut back, 2 bases at V and 1 base at J, with 9 bases in the middle. Germline CDR1 SGHTA, CDR2 FQGNSA. CDR3 length: 15 amino acids. Variable domain in full (rest from reference TRBV7-2 and TRBJ2-1): GAGVSQSPSNKVTEKGKDVELRCDPISGHTALYWYRQSLGQGLEFLIYFQGNSAPDKSGLPSDRFSAERTGGSVSTLTIQRTQQEDSAVYLCASSLQAGSYNEQFFGPGTRLTVL.

The table lists this clonotype with a few counts. The V gene is TRBV20-1, the J gene TRBJ2-3; 7 bases line up with TRBD2. The germline V gene encodes CDR1 DFQATT and CDR2 SNEGSKA (reference sequence). The CDR3 length is 14 residues. After removal of 6 bases from V and 1 base from J, the junction contained 7 bases not matched to a gene. CDR3 DNA sequence: TGCAGTGCCCGGGCGGGAGTGGGCACAGATACGCAGTATTTT. The encoded protein is CSARAGVGTDTQYF.

This clonotype was observed a few times. V gene TRBV6-1 combines with J gene TRBJ1-1, with a weak D call TRBD1 (6 bases). This CDR3 comprises 14 residues. In germline, CDR1 is MNHNS, CDR2 SASEGT. V was pared by 5 bases and J by 1 base, with 11 bases between. The CDR3 loop reads CASSPGQSNTEAFF. CDR3 in DNA: TGTGCCAGCAGTCCCGGACAGTCGAACACTGAAGCTTTCTTT.

This clonotype has a handful of counts. The genes are TRBV19 and TRBJ1-5, with 7 bases fitting TRBD1. Germline values: CDR1 LNHDA, CDR2 SQIVND (reference sequence). This CDR3 region has 15 residues. The V and J ends lost 5 bases and 9 bases, in that order; junction bases with no gene match: 13. The DNA of the CDR3 is TGTGCCAGTAGTTCAAACAGGGGTGGTGGCGCGCCCCAGCATTTT. Translated: CASSSNRGGGAPQHF.

V usage is TRBV27 and J usage is TRBJ2-1; 7 nucleotides match TRBD1. The junction had 3 bases not matched to a gene; V was cut back by 6 bases and J by 1 base. Looked up from germline, CDR1 is MNHEY and CDR2 is SMNVEV (reference sequence). The CDR3 totals 14 residues. CDR3 sequence: CASRWTGSYNEQFF. The DNA of the CDR3 is TGTGCCAGCAGATGGACAGGTTCCTACAATGAGCAGTTCTTC.

This clonotype came up a few times. The rearrangement uses TRBV7-9 and TRBJ1-2; the D gene is possibly TRBD1 (6 bases). The CDR3 runs to 17 residues. Trimming removed 1 base from V and 0 bases from J, with 15 bases in between. Germline loops: CDR1 SEHNR, CDR2 FQNEAQ (reference sequence). The CDR3 spells CASSLVVSDSSNYGYTF. Written as DNA, the CDR3 is TGTGCCAGCAGCTTAGTTGTATCGGACAGCTCTAACTATGGCTACACCTTC.

The V gene is TRBV20-1, the J gene TRBJ1-2; 7 nucleotides align to TRBD1. With 6 bases clipped from V and 4 bases from J, the junction kept 2 bases outside the gene matches. CDR1 DFQATT and CDR2 SNEGSKA come from the germline V gene (reference sequence). The CDR3 contains 11 residues. DNA for the CDR3: TGCAGTGCCAGGGGGGGCTATGGCTACACCTTC. It is translated as CSARGGYGYTF.

The V gene is TRBV20-1, the J gene TRBJ2-1; 10 bases line up with TRBD2. Germline V gene lookup returns CDR1 DFQATT and CDR2 SNEGSKA (reference sequence). This CDR3 comprises 15 residues. Trimming cost V 4 bases and J 9 bases; bases outside gene matches: 12. The CDR3 loop reads CSAMWTSGWLGEQFF. The DNA for the CDR3 is TGCAGTGCTATGTGGACTAGCGGCTGGTTGGGTGAGCAGTTCTTC.

The J gene is TRBJ1-6, the V gene TRBV7-9, with no clear D. The CDR3 is made up of 12 amino acids. CDR1 SEHNR and CDR2 FQNEAQ come from the germline V gene (reference sequence). With 6 bases removed from V and 8 bases from J, the gap between germline ends came to 8 bases. CDR3 sequence reads: CASSYTDSPLHF. CDR3 nucleotides: TGTGCCAGCAGTTATACCGATTCACCCCTCCACTTT.

The V and J genes are TRBV5-1 and TRBJ2-5, with D perhaps TRBD2 (7 bases). Germline values: CDR1 SGHRS, CDR2 YFSETQ. V was pared by 3 bases and J by 7 bases, with 13 bases between. The length of the CDR3 is 13 residues. This CDR3 reads CASSWDGGRTQYF. CDR3 in DNA: TGCGCCAGCAGCTGGGACGGGGGGCGGACCCAGTACTTC.

This chain uses TRBV12-3 or TRBV12-4 with TRBJ1-6; tentative D call: TRBD1 (5 bases). Trimming took off 4 bases at V and 14 bases at J, with 18 bases between the two ends. This CDR3 is 14 amino acids long. For the CDR3, the DNA is TGTGCCAGCAGTTCGCGCTCAGGGACGGCTGCCCTCCACTTT. This codes for CASSSRSGTAALHF.

V usage is TRBV6-5 and J usage is TRBJ2-5; a possible D gene is TRBD1 (6 bases). The CDR3 is made up of 14 amino acids. Germline V lookup: CDR1 MNHEY, CDR2 SVGAGI. The V end lost 0 bases, the J end lost 2 bases, and 7 bases lay between the germline ends. The CDR3 nucleotides read TGTGCCAGCAGTTACTCGGACAGTCAAGAGACCCAGTACTTC. Amino acids: CASSYSDSQETQYF.

Only one count was recorded for this clonotype. The V and J genes are TRBV7-9 and TRBJ1-2; D not resolved. Per germline, CDR1 SEHNR and CDR2 FQNEAQ (reference sequence). This CDR3 is built from 14 residues. V was pared by 1 base and J by 4 bases, with 10 bases between. The CDR3 loop is CASSLGANSYGYTF. DNA of the CDR3: TGTGCCAGCAGCTTAGGGGCAAACTCCTATGGCTACACCTTC.

V and J are TRBV28 and TRBJ2-3, with 11 bases aligning to TRBD2. CDR1 is MDHEN and CDR2 is SYDVKM in the germline V gene. The CDR3 has 15 residues. V trimming: 7 bases; J trimming: 2 bases; junction bases outside the gene matches: 5. The CDR3 DNA reads as TGTGCCAGCAAACTAGCGGGGGCTACCACAGATACGCAGTATTTT. This encodes CASKLAGATTDTQYF.

The chain is built from TRBV7-8 and TRBJ1-1; D is unresolved. CDR3 length: 13 residues. The germline gives CDR1 SGHVS, CDR2 FQNEAQ. V gave up 3 bases and J gave up 2 bases, with 7 bases separating them. CDR3 protein: CASSLLSNTEAFF. The CDR3 DNA follows: TGTGCCAGCAGCTTGCTGAGTAACACTGAAGCTTTCTTT.